This T cell receptor (beta chain) came from a study of blood T cell repertoires in COVID-19. Assay used: immunoSEQ multiplex PCR; TCRdb lists only in-frame clones, some missing. The sample carries over 200,000 clones, roughly nine tenths recorded once. The CDR3 extends over 13 amino acids. Germline CDR1 reads LNHDA; CDR2 reads SQIVND (reference sequence). V lost 2 bases, J lost 5 bases, and 9 bases lay in between. Sequenced input: peripheral blood. The chain has TRBV19 and TRBJ1-1; D gene ambiguous. This TCR derives from a man aged 35 to 55 with active or convalescent COVID-19. This CDR3 reads CASSINSGTEAFF. The CDR3, as DNA: TGTGCCAGTAGTATAAACAGTGGGACTGAAGCTTTCTTT. The full variable domain, its missing parts supplied by reference TRBV19 and TRBJ1-1, is DGGITQSPKYLFRKEGQNVTLSCEQNLNHDAMYWYRQDPGQGLRLIYYSQIVNDFQKGDIAEGYSVSREKKESFPLTVTSAQKNPTAFYLCASSINSGTEAFFGQGTRLTVV.